This T cell receptor (beta chain) appears in the sequencing data of a study of T cells in narcolepsy. Germline V gives CDR1 SGHTA, CDR2 FQGNSA. Trimming removed 7 bases at V and 3 bases at J, with 19 bases between. This CDR3 region has 15 residues. Repertoires were generated with immunoSEQ multiplex PCR, while TCRdb's copy carries only in-frame clones and drops some. The table has some 37,000 clones, roughly 88% seen once. The sequenced sample consisted of CD45RA- memory CD4+ T cells from PBMCs. The sequence was obtained from a human donor with narcolepsy. The rearrangement links TRBV7-2 to TRBJ2-7, with D perhaps matching TRBD1 (5 bases). The CDR3 DNA follows: TGTGCCAGCACCGTAACGCAGGGAAGGGTCTACGAGCAGTACTTC. Translation gives CASTVTQGRVYEQYF. Variable domain in full (rest from reference TRBV7-2 and TRBJ2-7): GAGVSQSPSNKVTEKGKDVELRCDPISGHTALYWYRQSLGQGLEFLIYFQGNSAPDKSGLPSDRFSAERTGGSVSTLTIQRTQQEDSAVYLCASTVTQGRVYEQYFGPGTRLTVT.